This T cell receptor beta chain came from a study of vaccination and CD4 T cells after COVID-19 (dated by TCRdb to the early 2020s). For context, the study as a whole: Convalescent patients had a positive SARS-CoV-2 result on nasal swab PCR, and of these patients, some ten had mild disease and one had severe disease. The convalescent cohort included six males and four females, with two Hispanic individuals, seven Caucasians, two Asians and one multiracial person. Each participant got two doses of either the Pfizer-BioNTech BNT162b2 vaccine (n=8) or the Moderna mRNA-1273 vaccine (n=2). Post-COVID blood samples were collected from convalescent patients a median of around 96 days after diagnosis, with a range of about 35 to 180 days. Post-vaccine blood samples were taken a median of about 72 days after the second vaccine dose, with a range of roughly 14 to 250 days. The cultures were stimulated with overlapping spike peptide pools from SARS-CoV-2 and from the common cold coronaviruses HCoV-NL63, HCoV-OC43 and HCoV-229E. As controls, cultures received a CEFX viral epitope pool (the positive control), an HIV-1 Nef peptide pool (the negative control), or no peptide at all. In roughly eleven COVID-19 convalescent patients and a few infection-naive healthy vaccine recipients, the spike-specific CD4+ TCR repertoire before mRNA vaccination was compared with the repertoire after mRNA vaccination. Study-level results and caveats: Of the vaccine-specific clones in convalescent patients, 304 of 307, or nearly all, reacted only to SARS-CoV-2 spike and did not cross-react with common cold coronaviruses. Among convalescent patients, a median roughly 90% of the SARS-CoV-2-reactive clones seen after vaccination appeared only after vaccination, which suggests priming specific to the vaccine. The number of convalescent patients in the study was relatively small, and the study did not examine early timepoints following natural infection. The median count of SARS-CoV-2-reactive clonotypes went up from 20 to 25 after infection to 30 to 40 after vaccination, although the change was not significant.

What this sample's treatment or condition label stands for: roughly ten-day PBMC culture with coronavirus spike peptide pools or control peptides (ViraFEST assay). To expand antigen-specific T cells with peptide pools and then pick out the expanded clonotypes through TCR sequencing, the study relied on the ViraFEST assay. The convalescent patients' positive SARS-CoV-2 PCR tests were from March to December 2020, which was before the Alpha, Beta and Delta variants emerged in the United States. More than 1.5 million PBMCs per well were cultured in IMDM with approximately 5% human AB serum and 8.5 to 10 IU/ml IL-2, plus 10 ug/ml peptide pools. Half of the culture medium was replaced with fresh IL-2-containing medium on days 3 and 7. CD4+ T cells were isolated after roughly eleven days of culture through negative selection using the EasySep CD4+ T cell isolation kit. PBMCs were separated from whole blood using Ficoll-Paque Plus gradient centrifugation and then either used fresh or cryopreserved at -140C. Culture conditions were generally each tested in triplicate wells.

As regards this clonotype: Its antigen has not been determined. No base-level quality is on record; no much larger clone is a single base apart.

The germline V gene (reference sequence) supplies CDR1 SEHNR and CDR2 FQNEAQ. The CDR3 spans 14 residues, from the cysteine through the phenylalanine. The entry retains the CDR3 DNA only, 42 bases that are in frame from base 1. Trimming removed 2 bases from V and 5 bases from J, leaving 13 bases between the germline ends. Receptor amplification or capture employed PCR. TCR sequencing of DNA from cultured CD4+ T cells used the Oncomine TCR Beta short-read assay at the Johns Hopkins FTIC core. Genomic DNA was extracted from the cultured CD4+ T cells with the QIAamp micro DNA kit. Oncomine TCR Beta libraries made from cultured CD4+ T cells were pooled using unique dual indexes and sequenced on an Illumina iSeq 100. On the study's bioinformatics: Non-productive sequences were removed, and CDR3s that did not start with C, did not end with F or W, or were shorter than 7 amino acids were discarded. Antigen-specific clonotypes were identified with the MANAFEST web application by comparing peptide-stimulated wells with reference and other culture wells. To be called positive, a clone needed an FDR below 0.05, an odds ratio above 5, and a productive frequency above 0.1% in at least two of three replicate wells. Clonotypes that were significantly expanded in both SARS-CoV-2 spike wells and at least one common cold coronavirus spike condition were defined as cross-reactive. Similarity between CDR3 sequences was evaluated in R version 3.6.1 using Levenshtein distances (stringdist) and unrooted phylogenetic trees (ape). The public reads were quality trimmed at Q25 with fastp and then assembled into clones with MiXCR by TCRdb, keeping productive beta chains. Rows with one shared CDR3 protein collapse into an entry with the most common genes and DNA. It is TCRdb's table, rather than the study itself, that gives the V and J calls and clone size. Present in this sample are thousands of distinct CDR3 sequences, approximately 22% of which were seen just once. Of the sample, 20% to 25% falls within the top ten clones.

This clonotype was sampled from a human donor with COVID-19. The specimen was cultured CD4+ T cells from blood. In this chain, TRBV7-9 is recombined with TRBJ2-7, with no D gene named confidently. The CDR3 loop reads CASSLTGPADEQYF. The DNA sequence is given as TGTGCCAGCAGCTTAACTGGGCCCGCGGACGAGCAGTACTTC.